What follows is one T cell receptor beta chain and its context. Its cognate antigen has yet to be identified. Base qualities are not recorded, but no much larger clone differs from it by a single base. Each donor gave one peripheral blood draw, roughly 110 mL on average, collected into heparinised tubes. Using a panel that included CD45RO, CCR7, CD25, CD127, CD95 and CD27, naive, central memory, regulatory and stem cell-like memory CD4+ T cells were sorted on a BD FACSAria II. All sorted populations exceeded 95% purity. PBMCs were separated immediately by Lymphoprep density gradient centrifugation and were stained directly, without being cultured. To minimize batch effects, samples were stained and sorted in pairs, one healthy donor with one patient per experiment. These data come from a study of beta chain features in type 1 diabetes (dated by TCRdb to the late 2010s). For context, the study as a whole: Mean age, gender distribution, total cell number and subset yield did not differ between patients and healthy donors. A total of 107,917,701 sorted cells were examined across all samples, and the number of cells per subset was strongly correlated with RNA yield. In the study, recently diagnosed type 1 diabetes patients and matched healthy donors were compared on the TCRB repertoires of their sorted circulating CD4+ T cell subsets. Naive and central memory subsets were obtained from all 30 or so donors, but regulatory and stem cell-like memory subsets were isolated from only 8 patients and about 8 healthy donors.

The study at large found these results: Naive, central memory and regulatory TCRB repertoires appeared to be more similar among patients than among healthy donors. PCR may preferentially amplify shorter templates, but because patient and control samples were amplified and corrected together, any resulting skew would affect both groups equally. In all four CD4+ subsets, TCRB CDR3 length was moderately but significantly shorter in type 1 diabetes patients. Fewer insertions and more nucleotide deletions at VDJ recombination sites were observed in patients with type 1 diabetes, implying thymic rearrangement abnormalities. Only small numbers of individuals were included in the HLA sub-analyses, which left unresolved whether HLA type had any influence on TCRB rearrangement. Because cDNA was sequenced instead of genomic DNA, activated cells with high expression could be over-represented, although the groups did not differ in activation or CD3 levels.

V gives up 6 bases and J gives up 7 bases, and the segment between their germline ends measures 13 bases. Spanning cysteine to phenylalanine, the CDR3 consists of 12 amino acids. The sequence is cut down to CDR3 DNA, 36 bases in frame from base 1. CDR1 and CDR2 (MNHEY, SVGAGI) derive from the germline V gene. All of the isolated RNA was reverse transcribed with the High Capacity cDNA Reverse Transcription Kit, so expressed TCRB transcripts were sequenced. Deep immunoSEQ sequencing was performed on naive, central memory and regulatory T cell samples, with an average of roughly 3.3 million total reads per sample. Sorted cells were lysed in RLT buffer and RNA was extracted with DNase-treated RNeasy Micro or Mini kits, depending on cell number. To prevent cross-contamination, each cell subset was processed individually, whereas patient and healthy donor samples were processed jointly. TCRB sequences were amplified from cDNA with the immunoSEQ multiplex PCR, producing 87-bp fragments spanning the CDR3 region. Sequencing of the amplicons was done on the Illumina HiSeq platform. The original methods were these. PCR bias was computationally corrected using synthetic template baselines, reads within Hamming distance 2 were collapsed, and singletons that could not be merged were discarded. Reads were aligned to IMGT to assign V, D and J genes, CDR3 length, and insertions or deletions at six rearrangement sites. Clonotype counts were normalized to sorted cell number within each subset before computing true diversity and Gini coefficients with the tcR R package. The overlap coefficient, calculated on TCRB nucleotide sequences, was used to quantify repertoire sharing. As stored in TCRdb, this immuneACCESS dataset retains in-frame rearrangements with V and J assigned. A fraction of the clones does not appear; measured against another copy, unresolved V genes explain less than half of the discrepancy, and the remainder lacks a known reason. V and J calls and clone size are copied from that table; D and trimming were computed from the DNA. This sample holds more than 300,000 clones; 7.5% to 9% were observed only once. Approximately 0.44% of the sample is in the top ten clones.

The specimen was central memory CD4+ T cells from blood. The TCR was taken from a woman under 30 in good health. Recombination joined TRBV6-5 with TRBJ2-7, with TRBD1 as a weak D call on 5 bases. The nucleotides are TGTGCCAGCAGATTTCAGGGAAAAGAGCAGTACTTC. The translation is CASRFQGKEQYF.